One sample yielded the 12 T cell receptor beta chains listed below, sequenced in a study of metastatic and nonmetastatic thyroid tumors (dated by TCRdb to 2019 to 2021). Library method: PCR. Sequenced on an Illumina HiSeq 4000. TCRdb passed the public sequencing reads through fastp at Q25 and MiXCR, retaining productive beta sequences. Here the sample has some 5,700 clones; around a third occur a single time. The ten largest make up approximately 40% of the sample. None of the patients had been given any treatment before thyroid surgery. The sample comprised adjacent normal tissue. These receptors were collected from a male donor with papillary thyroid cancer or a benign thyroid nodule (not recorded which). Some clones in this sample may be carry-over from other donors' samples.

This sequence joins TRBV19 and TRBJ2-7, with D maybe TRBD2 (6 bases). CDR1 LNHDA and CDR2 SQIVND come from the germline V gene (reference sequence). CDR3 size: 13 residues. V was cut by 4 bases and J by 3 bases, with 10 bases left in between. The CDR3 protein is CASSRDFNYEQYF. CDR3 DNA sequence: TGTGCCAGTAGTAGGGACTTTAACTACGAGCAGTACTTC.

This clone has a handful of counts. The germline gene is not matched at one end of the junction; a read error may be the cause. This chain uses TRBV6-5 with TRBJ2-2; no clear D. Germline V gene lookup returns CDR1 MNHEY and CDR2 SVGAGI. The CDR3 loop spans 16 amino acids. The CDR3 is CASSDSISGDAGELFF. CDR3 sequence (DNA): TGTGCCAGCAGTGACTCGATTTCAGGCGACGCCGGGGAGCTGTTTTTT.

The gene calls are TRBV19 and TRBJ2-1, with TRBD2 identical over 12 bases. From germline, CDR1 is LNHDA and CDR2 SQIVND (reference sequence). Germline trimming cut 6 bases from V and 4 bases from J; bases unmatched to any gene: 13. The CDR3 is made up of 18 amino acids. The CDR3 reads CASRGTGLAGPPYNEQFF. The CDR3 region has the DNA TGTGCCAGTAGGGGGACAGGACTAGCGGGGCCCCCATACAATGAGCAGTTCTTC.

The rearrangement uses TRBV9 and TRBJ2-2, with TRBD1 identical over 8 bases. Trimming removed 0 bases from V and 4 bases from J; junction bases left unmatched: 5. Germline CDR1 SGDLS, CDR2 YYNGEE. CDR3 length equals 16 residues. DNA of the CDR3: TGTGCCAGCAGCGTAGAGGGGACAGGTTTCACCGGGGAGCTGTTTTTT. Translated, it gives CASSVEGTGFTGELFF.

This clone was detected only a few times. A read error may produce the germline difference seen at one junction end. This sequence joins TRBV19 and TRBJ2-6, with D perhaps matching TRBD1 (5 bases). The germline V gene has CDR1 LNHDA and CDR2 SQIVND (reference sequence). The CDR3 is made up of 15 amino acids. The CDR3 loop reads CASSISSSGANVMTF. The CDR3 DNA sequence: TGTGCCAGTAGCATAAGCTCCTCTGGGGCAAACGTCATGACTTTC.

A few counts support this clone. The chain joins TRBV28 to TRBJ1-1; the D gene is possibly TRBD1 (6 bases). V lost 6 bases, J lost 1 base, and 12 bases lay in between. Per the germline V gene, CDR1 is MDHEN and CDR2 is SYDVKM. The CDR3 is made up of 14 amino acids. For the CDR3, the DNA is TGTGCCAGCAGCGGTGGGGGGGCGAACACTGAAGCTTTCTTT. Protein product: CASSGGGANTEAFF.

The V and J genes are TRBV27 and TRBJ2-7; tentative D call: TRBD2 (6 bases). The germline CDR1 and CDR2 sequences are MNHEY and SMNVEV (reference sequence). Trimming stripped 6 bases from V and 6 bases from J, with 18 bases between. The CDR3 length is 14 residues. The CDR3 DNA reads as TGTGCCAGCAGCAGGGACGGGGGAAGGCTCGAGCAGTACTTC. It encodes CASSRDGGRLEQYF.

The V call is TRBV6-1, the J call TRBJ1-5, with 8 positions matching TRBD1. This CDR3 is built from 15 residues. CDR1 and CDR2 (germline): MNHNS, SASEGT. V lost 1 base and J lost 2; bases outside the gene matches: 1. The CDR3 loop is CASSEVTGGNQPQHF. The CDR3 DNA follows: TGTGCCAGCAGTGAAGTGACAGGGGGCAATCAGCCCCAGCATTTT.

As regards this clone: Lacking the conserved final phenylalanine or tryptophan, this CDR3 likely reflects a read error. V and J are TRBV4-1 and TRBJ1-2, with D possibly TRBD1 on 5 matching bases. V shed 4 bases and J shed 5 bases, with 17 bases lying between them. This CDR3 spans 15 amino acids. Germline assignment: CDR1 MGHRA and CDR2 YSYEKL. This CDR3 is CASSREIVQEYGYTL. As DNA, the CDR3 is TGCGCCAGCAGCCGAGAAATAGTACAGGAATATGGCTACACCCTC.

This clone was counted only a few times. The chain links TRBV7-2 to TRBJ2-7; D perhaps matches TRBD1 (6 bases). This CDR3 contains 14 residues. Looked up from germline, CDR1 is SGHTA and CDR2 is FQGNSA. Trimming removed 4 bases from V and 2 bases from J, with 12 bases in between. In DNA, the CDR3 is TGTGCCAGCAGCTCAAACAGGGAAGCCTACGAGCAGTACTTC. This encodes CASSSNREAYEQYF.

This clone rates as medium-sized. This rearrangement joins TRBV7-6 to TRBJ2-1, with D perhaps matching TRBD1 or TRBD2 (5 bases each). V was clipped by 1 base and J by 5 bases, with 12 bases between them. This CDR3 comprises 15 residues. The germline V gene has CDR1 SGHVS and CDR2 FNYEAQ. The CDR3 sequence is CASSLERGAHNEQFF. The CDR3, as DNA: TGTGCCAGCAGCTTAGAGAGGGGCGCACACAATGAGCAGTTCTTC. The variable domain in full, completed from reference TRBV7-6 and TRBJ2-1, reads GAGVSQSPRYKVTKRGQDVALRCDPISGHVSLYWYRQALGQGPEFLTYFNYEAQQDKSGLPNDRFSAERPEGSISTLTIQRTEQRDSAMYRCASSLERGAHNEQFFGPGTRLTVL.

V is TRBV20-1 and J is TRBJ2-3; the D call may be TRBD1 or TRBD2 (5 bases each). CDR3 size: 13 residues. Germline V lookup: CDR1 DFQATT, CDR2 SNEGSKA (reference sequence). Trimming took off 0 bases at V and 2 bases at J, with 6 bases between the two ends. DNA of the CDR3: TGCAGTGCTAGAGATGGGACCACAGATACGCAGTATTTT. Protein: CSARDGTTDTQYF.